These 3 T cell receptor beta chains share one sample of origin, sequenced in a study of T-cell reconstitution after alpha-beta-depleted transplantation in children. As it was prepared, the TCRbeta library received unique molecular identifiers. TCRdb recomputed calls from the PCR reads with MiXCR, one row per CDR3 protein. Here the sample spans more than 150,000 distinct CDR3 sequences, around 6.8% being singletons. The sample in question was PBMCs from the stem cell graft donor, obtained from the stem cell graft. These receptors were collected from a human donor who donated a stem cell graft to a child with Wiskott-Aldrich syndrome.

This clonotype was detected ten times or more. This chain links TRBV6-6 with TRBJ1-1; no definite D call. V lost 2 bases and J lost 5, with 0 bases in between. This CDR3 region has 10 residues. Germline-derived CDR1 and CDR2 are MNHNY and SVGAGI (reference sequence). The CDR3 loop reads CASSYTEAFF. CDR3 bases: TGTGCCAGCAGTTACACTGAAGCTTTCTTT.

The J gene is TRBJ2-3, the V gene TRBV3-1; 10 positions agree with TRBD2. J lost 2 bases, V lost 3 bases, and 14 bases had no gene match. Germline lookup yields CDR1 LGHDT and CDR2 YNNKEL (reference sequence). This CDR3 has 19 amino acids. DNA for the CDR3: TGTGCCAGCAGCCAGCAGGCCCCCCGAGCGGGGGGGCCCACAGATACGCAGTATTTT. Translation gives CASSQQAPRAGGPTDTQYF.

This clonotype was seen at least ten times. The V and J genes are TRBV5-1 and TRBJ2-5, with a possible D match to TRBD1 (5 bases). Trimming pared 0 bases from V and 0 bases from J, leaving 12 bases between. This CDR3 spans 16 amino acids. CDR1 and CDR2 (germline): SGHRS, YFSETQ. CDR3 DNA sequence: TGCGCCAGCAGCTTGGGGGTCACAGGATACCAAGAGACCCAGTACTTC. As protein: CASSLGVTGYQETQYF.